This T cell receptor (beta chain) was obtained from a study of early T cells in non-severe SARS-CoV-2 infection. TCRdb redid the calling of the 5' RACE reads with MiXCR, one entry per CDR3 protein. The sample lists tens of thousands of distinct CDR3 sequences, 3.5% to 5% occurring once. CDR1 is KGHDR, CDR2 SFDVKD, per germline. This CDR3 has 13 amino acids. V gave up 2 bases and J gave up 6 bases, with 7 bases separating them. This clonotype was seen ten or more times. The sequence was collected from an adult who was a healthcare worker with PCR-confirmed SARS-CoV-2 infection or an uninfected control (not recorded which). The chain couples TRBV24-1 to TRBJ2-1; D is unclear. The sample was whole blood. Here the CDR3 reads CATSDSAINEQFF. CDR3 DNA: TGTGCCACCAGTGATTCCGCTATCAATGAGCAGTTCTTC.